The next 28 T cell receptor beta chains were all read from a single sample in a study of T cells after yellow fever vaccination. TCRdb reprocessed the 5' RACE reads with MiXCR, giving one entry per CDR3 protein. The data hold about 99,000 distinct CDR3 sequences, with under 7% observed a single time. The sample here was CD8+ T cells sorted from PBMCs, taken 10 days after the yellow fever booster vaccination. All receptors come from a young man who received the YFV17D yellow fever vaccine.

This clonotype was seen a few times. This chain uses TRBV12-3 or TRBV12-4 with TRBJ1-5; tentative D call: TRBD1 (6 bases). Trimming stripped 8 bases from V and 5 bases from J, with 22 bases between. CDR3 size: 16 residues. This CDR3 reads CASLPGALDRDQPQHF. The CDR3 nucleotides are TGTGCCAGCCTTCCAGGGGCCCTAGATCGCGATCAGCCCCAGCATTTT.

This clonotype showed up just a few times. The chain carries TRBV7-8 and TRBJ2-5, with D unclear. The V gene lost 1 base and the J gene lost 1 base, with 7 bases spanning the gap. The CDR3 loop spans 14 amino acids. Germline loops: CDR1 SGHVS, CDR2 FQNEAQ. Here the CDR3 DNA reads TGTGCCAGCAGCTTAGGACCCGGCCAAGAGACCCAGTACTTC. Translating gives CASSLGPGQETQYF.

This clonotype was detected many times. The genes are TRBV6-6 and TRBJ2-1; unclear D gene. Germline assignment: CDR1 MNHNY and CDR2 SVGAGI (reference sequence). This CDR3 region has 11 residues. With 6 bases removed from V and 6 bases from J, the gap between germline ends came to 6 bases. As DNA, the CDR3 is TGTGCCAGCAGCTTCAGCAATGAGCAGTTCTTC. Its translation is CASSFSNEQFF.

The chain uses TRBV6-2 or TRBV6-3 and TRBJ2-7, with D hard to call. CDR1 MNHEY and CDR2 SVGEGT come from the germline V gene. V was shortened by 6 bases and J by 5 bases, with 17 bases between the two germline ends. The CDR3 contains 14 residues. The CDR3 is CASRGSRLTHEQYV. CDR3 coding DNA: TGTGCCAGCAGAGGCTCTCGTCTTACCCACGAGCAGTACGTC.

In this sample, this clonotype turned up a few times. The rearrangement joins TRBV6-2 or TRBV6-3 to TRBJ2-5; the D gene is possibly TRBD2 (6 bases). V was pared by 0 bases and J by 5 bases, with 16 bases between. From germline, CDR1 is MNHEY and CDR2 SVGEGT. The CDR3 is 16 residues long. The CDR3: CASSYSSTSGWETQYF. The CDR3 DNA reads as TGTGCCAGCAGTTACTCTTCCACAAGCGGGTGGGAGACCCAGTACTTC.

This clonotype was counted between two and nine times. V and J are TRBV11-2 and TRBJ1-2, with D unclear. The V gene lost 5 bases and the J gene lost 6 bases, with 10 bases spanning the gap. Germline loops: CDR1 SGHAT, CDR2 FQNNGV. The CDR3 spans 12 residues. The CDR3 DNA is TGTGCCAGCAGCCCGGACCTGCATGGCTACACCTTC. Its protein product is CASSPDLHGYTF.

This clonotype was found a few times. The rearrangement joins TRBV5-4 to TRBJ1-1; the D gene is possibly TRBD1 (5 bases). V was shortened by 4 bases and J by 0 bases, with 13 bases between the two germline ends. The CDR3 is made up of 15 amino acids. Germline V gives CDR1 SGHNT, CDR2 YYREEE (reference sequence). CDR3 in DNA: TGTGCCAGCAGCCTGGGGGGACCGATGAACACTGAAGCTTTCTTT. Translated, it gives CASSLGGPMNTEAFF.

The V gene is TRBV29-1, the J gene TRBJ1-1, with no clear D. The length of the CDR3 is 15 residues. Germline lookup yields CDR1 SQVTM and CDR2 ANQGSEA. Trimming left V 1 base short and J 0 bases short, with 12 bases between. As DNA, the CDR3 is TGCAGCGTTGAAGGAAGGGATTGGGTGAACACTGAAGCTTTCTTT. Protein: CSVEGRDWVNTEAFF.

The chain carries TRBV5-1 and TRBJ2-1; 10 bases align to TRBD1. Germline lookup yields CDR1 SGHRS and CDR2 YFSETQ. There are 15 residues in the CDR3. Germline trimming cut 0 bases from V and 8 bases from J; bases unmatched to any gene: 5. CDR3 amino acids: CASSLADRGLDEQFF. In nucleotides, the CDR3 is TGCGCCAGCAGCTTGGCCGACAGGGGGCTCGATGAGCAGTTCTTC.

This clonotype was detected many times. The CDR3 protein is CASSLASGGYQETQYF. DNA for the CDR3: TGCGCCAGCAGCTTGGCTAGCGGGGGGTACCAAGAGACCCAGTACTTC. V usage is TRBV5-1 and J usage is TRBJ2-5, with TRBD2 matching over 11 bases. The germline V gene encodes CDR1 SGHRS and CDR2 YFSETQ. The CDR3 consists of 16 residues. Unmatched junction bases numbered 1, after V lost 0 bases and J lost 0 bases.

This chain connects TRBV19 to TRBJ1-1; D is uncertain. V was clipped by 7 bases and J by 4 bases, with 19 bases between them. The CDR3 contains 15 residues. Germline CDR1 LNHDA, CDR2 SQIVND (reference sequence). The CDR3 DNA sequence: TGTGCCAGTACCCTCAGTCGGGCAGGTAGCACTGAAGCTTTCTTT. Translation: CASTLSRAGSTEAFF.

This clonotype was picked up a small number of times. The genes are TRBV7-8 and TRBJ2-2; 9 bases match TRBD1. The CDR3 contains 14 residues. CDR1 and CDR2 from the germline V gene are SGHVS and FQNEAQ. J lost 7 bases, V lost 5 bases, and 5 bases had no gene match. The chain's CDR3 is CASSQQGAGGELFF. CDR3 coding DNA: TGTGCCAGCAGCCAACAGGGGGCGGGCGGGGAGCTGTTTTTT.

This clonotype was detected only a few times. The genes are TRBV5-4 and TRBJ2-1, with D uncertain. The CDR3 runs to 12 residues. The V and J ends lost 1 base and 7 bases respectively, with 6 bases between them. Germline-derived CDR1 and CDR2 are SGHNT and YYREEE (reference sequence). The CDR3 DNA is TGTGCCAGCAGCTTGACTGGGAATGAGCAGTTCTTC. Its translation is CASSLTGNEQFF.

The genes are TRBV20-1 and TRBJ2-7, with 8 bases that match TRBD1. Germline CDR1 is DFQATT and CDR2 is SNEGSKA (reference sequence). The CDR3 covers 17 residues. V lost 0 bases to trimming and J lost 0 bases; unmatched junction nucleotides: 10. The CDR3 loop reads CSARDLPPGQDSYEQYF. CDR3 DNA sequence: TGCAGTGCTAGAGATCTCCCCCCGGGACAGGACTCCTACGAGCAGTACTTC.

The rearrangement joins TRBV5-6 to TRBJ2-3; maybe TRBD2 (5 bases). In germline, CDR1 is SGHDT, CDR2 YYEEEE. The CDR3 totals 15 residues. The V and J ends lost 4 bases and 0 bases respectively, with 12 bases between them. CDR3 amino acids: CASSPYRTSTDTQYF. CDR3 bases: TGTGCCAGCAGCCCCTACCGGACTAGCACAGATACGCAGTATTTT. Based on the CDR3 plus reference TRBV5-6 and TRBJ2-3, the full variable domain is DAGVTQSPTHLIKTRGQQVTLRCSPKSGHDTVSWYQQALGQGPQFIFQYYEEEERQRGNFPDRFSGHQFPNYSSELNVNALLLGDSALYLCASSPYRTSTDTQYFGPGTRLTVL.

The rearrangement uses TRBV25-1 and TRBJ1-1; D is unclear. Trimming removed 0 bases at V and 0 bases at J, with 14 bases between. Germline CDR1 reads MGHDK; CDR2 reads SYGVNS. There are 17 residues in the CDR3. The CDR3 nucleotides are TGTGCCAGCAGTGAATACGTAAACGAAGGAATGAACACTGAAGCTTTCTTT. This translates into CASSEYVNEGMNTEAFF.

This clonotype was counted between two and nine times. The chain joins TRBV27 to TRBJ2-1; D is perhaps TRBD1 (6 bases). Germline CDR1 is MNHEY and CDR2 is SMNVEV (reference sequence). The CDR3 loop spans 13 amino acids. V lost 6 bases to trimming and J lost 8 bases, with 14 bases between them. CDR3 nucleotides: TGTGCCAGCAGGCCACAGGGATTAGATGAGCAGTTCTTC. It specifies CASRPQGLDEQFF.

The sample holds a few counts of this clonotype. The V call is TRBV29-1, the J call TRBJ2-6; 12 bases align to TRBD1. Germline V CDR1 and CDR2: SQVTM, ANQGSEA. The trim removed 5 bases at V and 3 bases at J, leaving 8 bases unmatched. The CDR3 sequence is 17 residues long. CDR3 in amino acids: CSVTGTGGAIGANVLTF. The CDR3 bases are TGCAGCGTTACCGGGACAGGGGGCGCGATTGGGGCCAACGTCCTGACTTTC.

The chain uses TRBV12-1 and TRBJ2-3. TRBV12-1 counts as a pseudogene. The CDR3 has 10 residues. CDR3 residues: CASGSDTQYF. In nucleotides, the CDR3 is TGTGCCAGCGGTTCAGATACGCAGTATTTT.

In its sample, this clonotype was seen a few times. The chain has TRBV9 and TRBJ2-3; 8 nucleotides agree with TRBD2. Germline V gives CDR1 SGDLS, CDR2 YYNGEE. J lost 3 bases, V lost 4 bases, and 7 bases had no gene match. This CDR3 is 15 amino acids long. The CDR3 region has the DNA TGTGCCAGCAGCCAGCGGGGGTGGAGGACAGATACGCAGTATTTT. Its translation: CASSQRGWRTDTQYF. Together with reference TRBV9 and TRBJ2-3, the CDR3 gives the full variable domain: DSGVTQTPKHLITATGQRVTLRCSPRSGDLSVYWYQQSLDQGLQFLIQYYNGEERAKGNILERFSAQQFPDLHSELNLSSLELGDSALYFCASSQRGWRTDTQYFGPGTRLTVL.

This clonotype has a handful of counts. The chain joins TRBV4-1 to TRBJ2-7; TRBD1 matches 7 bases. Germline values: CDR1 MGHRA, CDR2 YSYEKL. V lost 3 bases, J lost 4 bases, and 9 bases stayed unmatched. The CDR3 is made up of 15 amino acids. The CDR3 protein is CASSQVEGASYEQYV. DNA of the CDR3: TGCGCCAGCAGCCAGGTCGAGGGGGCTTCGTACGAGCAGTACGTC.

This clonotype was observed many times. The chain links TRBV20-1 to TRBJ1-1; no clear D. With 6 bases removed from V and 3 bases from J, the gap between germline ends came to 11 bases. The CDR3 is 12 amino acids. Per germline, CDR1 DFQATT and CDR2 SNEGSKA (reference sequence). In nucleotides, the CDR3 is TGCAGTGCCCGCCCCCCAGACACTGAAGCTTTCTTT. It encodes CSARPPDTEAFF.

This clonotype appeared many times. J is TRBJ2-1 and V is TRBV20-1; the match to TRBD1 covers 7 bases. Losses at the gene ends were 6 bases for V and 0 bases for J; bases not matched to a gene: 11. CDR3 length equals 16 residues. Germline V gene sequence: CDR1 DFQATT, CDR2 SNEGSKA (reference sequence). The CDR3 DNA follows: TGCAGTGCCGCTCCAGCAACAGGGGTCTCCTACAATGAGCAGTTCTTC. Amino acids: CSAAPATGVSYNEQFF.

This clonotype was seen repeatedly, ten times or more. An end of the junction differs from the germline gene, which may be a read error. The rearrangement joins TRBV6-2 or TRBV6-3 to TRBJ2-2; 10 nucleotides align to TRBD1. The CDR3 sequence is 15 residues long. Germline-derived CDR1 and CDR2 are MNHEY and SVGEGT. CDR3 protein: CASKRPGQGFGELFF. CDR3 nucleotides: TGTGCCAGTAAAAGACCGGGACAGGGGTTCGGGGAGCTTTTTTTT.

The chain has TRBV11-3 and TRBJ2-1; D may be TRBD2 (5 bases). This CDR3 is 11 amino acids long. The germline CDR1 and CDR2 sequences are SGHNT and YENEEA. V shed 4 bases and J shed 10 bases, with 8 bases lying between them. The CDR3 spells CASSSSGEQFF. CDR3 bases: TGTGCCAGCAGCTCGAGCGGCGAGCAGTTCTTC.

The table lists this clonotype with many counts. V is TRBV6-6 and J is TRBJ2-7; no reliable D call. The ends were cut back, 6 bases at V and 3 bases at J, with 12 bases in the middle. CDR1 MNHNY and CDR2 SVGAGI come from the germline V gene (reference sequence). The CDR3 is made up of 13 amino acids. The CDR3 DNA reads TGTGCCAGCAGGCCCACAAAGGGCTACGAGCAGTACGTC. It codes for CASRPTKGYEQYV.

This clonotype was recorded a few times. This CDR3 reads CASSSFRDSPPAFF. The CDR3 DNA is TGTGCCAGCAGTTCGTTCCGGGACAGTCCCCCGGCTTTCTTT. V usage is TRBV7-9 and J usage is TRBJ1-1, with 7 positions matching TRBD1. Germline V gives CDR1 SEHNR, CDR2 FQNEAQ (reference sequence). The CDR3 length is 14 residues. The V gene end was trimmed by 6 bases and the J gene end by 11 bases; junction bases not matched to a gene: 15.

The V and J genes are TRBV4-3 and TRBJ2-3; 8 bases are a match to TRBD1. The CDR3 sequence is 16 residues long. J lost 2 bases, V lost 0 bases, and 4 bases had no gene match. Per germline, CDR1 LGHNA and CDR2 YSLEER. The CDR3 spells CASSQDGTGLTDTQYF. The CDR3 DNA is TGCGCCAGCAGCCAAGACGGGACAGGCCTCACAGATACGCAGTATTTT.